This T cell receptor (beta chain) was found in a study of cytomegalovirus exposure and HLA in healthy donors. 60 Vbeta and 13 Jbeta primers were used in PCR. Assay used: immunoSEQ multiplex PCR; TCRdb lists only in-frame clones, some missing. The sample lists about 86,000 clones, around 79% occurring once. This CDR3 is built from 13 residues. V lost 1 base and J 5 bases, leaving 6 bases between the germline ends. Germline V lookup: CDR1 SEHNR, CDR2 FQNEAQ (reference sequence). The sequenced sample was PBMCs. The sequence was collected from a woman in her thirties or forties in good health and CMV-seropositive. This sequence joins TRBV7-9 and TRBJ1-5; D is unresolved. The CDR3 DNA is TGTGCCAGCAGCTTAGGAGTGGATCAGCCCCAGCATTTT. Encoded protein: CASSLGVDQPQHF.